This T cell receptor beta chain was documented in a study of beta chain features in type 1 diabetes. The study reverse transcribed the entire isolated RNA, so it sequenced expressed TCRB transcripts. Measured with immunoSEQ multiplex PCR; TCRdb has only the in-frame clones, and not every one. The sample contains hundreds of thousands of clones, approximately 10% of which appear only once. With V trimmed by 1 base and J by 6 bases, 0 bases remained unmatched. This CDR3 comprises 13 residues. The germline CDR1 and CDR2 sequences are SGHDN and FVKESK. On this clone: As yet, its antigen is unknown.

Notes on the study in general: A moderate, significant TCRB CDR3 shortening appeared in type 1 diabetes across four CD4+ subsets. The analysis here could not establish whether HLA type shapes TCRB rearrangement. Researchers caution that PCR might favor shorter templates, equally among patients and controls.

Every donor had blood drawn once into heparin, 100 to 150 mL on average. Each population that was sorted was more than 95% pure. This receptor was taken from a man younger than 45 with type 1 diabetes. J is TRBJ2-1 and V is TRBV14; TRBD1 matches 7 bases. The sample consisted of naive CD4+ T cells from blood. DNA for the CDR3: TGTGCCAGCAGCCAAGGACAGGGCAATGAGCAGTTCTTC. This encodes CASSQGQGNEQFF.